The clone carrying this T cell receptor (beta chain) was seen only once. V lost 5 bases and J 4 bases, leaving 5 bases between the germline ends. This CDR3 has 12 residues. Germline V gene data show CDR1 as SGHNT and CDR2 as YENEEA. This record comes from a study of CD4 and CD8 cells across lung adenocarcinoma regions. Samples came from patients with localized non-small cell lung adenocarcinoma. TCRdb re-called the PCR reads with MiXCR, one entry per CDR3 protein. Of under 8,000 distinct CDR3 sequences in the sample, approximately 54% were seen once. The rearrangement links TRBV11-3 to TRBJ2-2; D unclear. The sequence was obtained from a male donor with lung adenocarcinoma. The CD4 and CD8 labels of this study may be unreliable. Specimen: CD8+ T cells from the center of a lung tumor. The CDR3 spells CASSPVTGELFF. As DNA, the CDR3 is TGTGCCAGCAGCCCGGTCACCGGGGAGCTGTTTTTT.